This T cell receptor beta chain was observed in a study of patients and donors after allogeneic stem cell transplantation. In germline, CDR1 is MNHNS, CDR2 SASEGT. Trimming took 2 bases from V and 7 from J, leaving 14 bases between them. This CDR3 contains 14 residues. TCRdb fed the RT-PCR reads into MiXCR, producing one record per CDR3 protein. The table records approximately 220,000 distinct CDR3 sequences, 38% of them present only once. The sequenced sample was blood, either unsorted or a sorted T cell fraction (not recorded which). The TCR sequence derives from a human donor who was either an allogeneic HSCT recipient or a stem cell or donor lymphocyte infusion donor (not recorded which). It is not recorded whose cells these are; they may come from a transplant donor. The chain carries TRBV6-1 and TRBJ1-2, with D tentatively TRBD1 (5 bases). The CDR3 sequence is CASSEYASGGGYTF. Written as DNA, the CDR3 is TGTGCCAGCAGTGAATACGCTTCGGGGGGTGGCTACACCTTC.